This T cell receptor (beta chain) was sequenced during a study of cytomegalovirus exposure and HLA in healthy donors. This CDR3 region has 15 residues. V was pared by 3 bases and J by 4 bases, with 7 bases of the junction left unmatched. Per germline, CDR1 SGDLS and CDR2 YYNGEE. Clones were sequenced by immunoSEQ multiplex PCR, and TCRdb holds only the in-frame ones, with some missing. The sample carries about 140,000 clones, about four fifths recorded once. This clone appeared once. Sequencing was carried out using PBMCs. The TCR comes from a woman under 40 in good health and CMV-seronegative. The chain employs TRBV9 and TRBJ2-1; 7 bases agree with TRBD2. DNA of the CDR3: TGTGCCAGCAGCGCCAGCGGGGAGTTTTACAATGAGCAGTTCTTC. Protein: CASSASGEFYNEQFF.